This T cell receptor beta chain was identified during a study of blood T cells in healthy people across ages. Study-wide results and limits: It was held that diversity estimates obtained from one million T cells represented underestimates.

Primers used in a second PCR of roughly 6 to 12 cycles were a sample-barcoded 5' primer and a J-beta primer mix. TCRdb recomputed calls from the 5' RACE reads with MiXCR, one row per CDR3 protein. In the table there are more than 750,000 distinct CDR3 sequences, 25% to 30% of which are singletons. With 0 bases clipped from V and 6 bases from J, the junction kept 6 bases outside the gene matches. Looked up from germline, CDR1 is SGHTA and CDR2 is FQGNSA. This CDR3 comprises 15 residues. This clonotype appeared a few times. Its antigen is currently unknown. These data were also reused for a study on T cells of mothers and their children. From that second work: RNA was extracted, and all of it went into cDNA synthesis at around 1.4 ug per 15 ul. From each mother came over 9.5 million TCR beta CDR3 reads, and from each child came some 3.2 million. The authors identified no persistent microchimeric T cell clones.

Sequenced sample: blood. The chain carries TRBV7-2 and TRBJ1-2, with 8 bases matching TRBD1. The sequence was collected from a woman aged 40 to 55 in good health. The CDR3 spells CASSLAFAGGDGYTF. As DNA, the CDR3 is TGTGCCAGCAGCTTAGCCTTTGCAGGGGGCGATGGCTACACCTTC.